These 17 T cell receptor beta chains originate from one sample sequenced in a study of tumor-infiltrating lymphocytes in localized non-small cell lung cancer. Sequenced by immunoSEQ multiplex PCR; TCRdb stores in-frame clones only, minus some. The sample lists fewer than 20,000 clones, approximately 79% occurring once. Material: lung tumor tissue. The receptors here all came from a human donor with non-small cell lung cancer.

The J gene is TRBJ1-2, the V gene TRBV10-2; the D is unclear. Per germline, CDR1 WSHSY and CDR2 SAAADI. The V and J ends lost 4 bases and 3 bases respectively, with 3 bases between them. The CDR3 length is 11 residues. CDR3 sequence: CASSADYGYTF. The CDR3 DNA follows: TGCGCCAGCAGTGCGGACTATGGCTACACCTTC.

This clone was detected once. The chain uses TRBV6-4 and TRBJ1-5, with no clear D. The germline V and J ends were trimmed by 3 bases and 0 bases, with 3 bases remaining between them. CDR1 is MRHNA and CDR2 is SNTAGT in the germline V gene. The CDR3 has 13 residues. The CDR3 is CASSEASNQPQHF. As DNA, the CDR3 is TGTGCCAGCAGTGAGGCTAGCAATCAGCCCCAGCATTTT.

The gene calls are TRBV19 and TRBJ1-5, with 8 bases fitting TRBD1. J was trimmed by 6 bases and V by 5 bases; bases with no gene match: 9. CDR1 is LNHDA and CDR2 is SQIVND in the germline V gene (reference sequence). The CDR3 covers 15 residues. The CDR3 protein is CASSPGQGRVQPQHF. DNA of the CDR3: TGTGCCAGTAGTCCCGGACAGGGAAGAGTTCAGCCCCAGCATTTT.

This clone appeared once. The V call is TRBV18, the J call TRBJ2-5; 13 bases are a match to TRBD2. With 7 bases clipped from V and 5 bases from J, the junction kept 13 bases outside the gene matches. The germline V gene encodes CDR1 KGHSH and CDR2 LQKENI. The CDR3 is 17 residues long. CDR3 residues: CASLMGLAGPGAETQYF. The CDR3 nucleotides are TGTGCCAGCTTGATGGGACTAGCGGGGCCCGGCGCGGAGACCCAGTACTTC.

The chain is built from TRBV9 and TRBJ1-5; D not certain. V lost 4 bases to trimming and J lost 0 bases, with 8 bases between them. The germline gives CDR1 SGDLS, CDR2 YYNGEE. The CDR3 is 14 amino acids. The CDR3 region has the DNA TGTGCCAGCAGCAAGGAGGATAGCAATCAGCCCCAGCATTTT. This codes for CASSKEDSNQPQHF.

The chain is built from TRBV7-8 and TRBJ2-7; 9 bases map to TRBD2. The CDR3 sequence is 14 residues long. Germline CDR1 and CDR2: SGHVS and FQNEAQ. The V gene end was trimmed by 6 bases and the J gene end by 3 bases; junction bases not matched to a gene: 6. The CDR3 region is CASRQTLAGYEQYF. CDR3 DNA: TGTGCCAGCAGGCAAACACTAGCGGGCTACGAGCAGTACTTC.

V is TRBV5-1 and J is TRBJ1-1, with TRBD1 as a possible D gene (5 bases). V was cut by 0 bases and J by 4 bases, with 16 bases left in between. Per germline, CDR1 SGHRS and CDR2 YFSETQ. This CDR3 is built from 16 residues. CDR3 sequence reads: CASSLAGQSFRTEAFF. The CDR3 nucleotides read TGCGCCAGCAGCTTGGCAGGGCAGTCTTTTCGCACTGAAGCTTTCTTT.

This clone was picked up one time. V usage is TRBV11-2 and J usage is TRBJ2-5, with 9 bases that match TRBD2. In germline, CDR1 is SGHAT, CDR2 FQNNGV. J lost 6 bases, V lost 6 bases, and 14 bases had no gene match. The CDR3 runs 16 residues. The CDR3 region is CASSSIRGRVLQTQYF. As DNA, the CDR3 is TGTGCCAGCAGTTCAATCCGCGGGAGGGTGCTGCAGACCCAGTACTTC.

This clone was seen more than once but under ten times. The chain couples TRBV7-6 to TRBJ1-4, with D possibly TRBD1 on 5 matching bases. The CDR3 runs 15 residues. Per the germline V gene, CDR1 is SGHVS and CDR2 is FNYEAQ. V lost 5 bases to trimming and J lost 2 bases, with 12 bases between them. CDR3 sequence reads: CASSRDGGTNEKLFF. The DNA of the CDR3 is TGTGCCAGCAGCCGCGACGGGGGGACTAATGAAAAACTGTTTTTT.

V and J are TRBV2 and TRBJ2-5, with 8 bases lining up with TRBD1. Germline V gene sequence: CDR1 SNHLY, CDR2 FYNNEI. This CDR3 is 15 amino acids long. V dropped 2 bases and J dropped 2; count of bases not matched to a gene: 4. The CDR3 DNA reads TGTGCCAGCAGTGAACGGACAGGGAGGCAAGAGACCCAGTACTTC. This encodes CASSERTGRQETQYF.

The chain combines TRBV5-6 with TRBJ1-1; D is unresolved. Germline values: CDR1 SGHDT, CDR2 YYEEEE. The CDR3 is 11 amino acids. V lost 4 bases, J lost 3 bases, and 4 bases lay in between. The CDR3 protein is CASSADTEAFF. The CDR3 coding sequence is TGTGCCAGCAGCGCCGACACTGAAGCTTTCTTT.

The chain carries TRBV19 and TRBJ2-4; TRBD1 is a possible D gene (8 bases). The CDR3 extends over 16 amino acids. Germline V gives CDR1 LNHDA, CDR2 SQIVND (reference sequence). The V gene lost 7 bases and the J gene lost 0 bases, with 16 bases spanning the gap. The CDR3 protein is CASTTGGGLAKNIQYF. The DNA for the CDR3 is TGTGCCAGTACCACAGGGGGGGGACTAGCCAAAAACATTCAGTACTTC. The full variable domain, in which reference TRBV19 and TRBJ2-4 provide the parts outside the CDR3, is DGGITQSPKYLFRKEGQNVTLSCEQNLNHDAMYWYRQDPGQGLRLIYYSQIVNDFQKGDIAEGYSVSREKKESFPLTVTSAQKNPTAFYLCASTTGGGLAKNIQYFGAGTRLSVL.

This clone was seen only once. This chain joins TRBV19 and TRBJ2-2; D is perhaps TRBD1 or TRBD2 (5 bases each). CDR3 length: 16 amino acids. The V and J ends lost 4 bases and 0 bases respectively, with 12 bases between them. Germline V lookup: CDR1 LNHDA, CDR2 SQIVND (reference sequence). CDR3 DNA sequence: TGTGCCAGTAGTACTAGGGGAGTTGCGAACACCGGGGAGCTGTTTTTT. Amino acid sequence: CASSTRGVANTGELFF.

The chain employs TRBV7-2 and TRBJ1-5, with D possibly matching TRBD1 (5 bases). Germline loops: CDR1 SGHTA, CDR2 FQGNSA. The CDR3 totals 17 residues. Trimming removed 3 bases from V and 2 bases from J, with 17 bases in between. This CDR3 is CASSFSGTFRGNQPQHF. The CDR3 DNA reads TGTGCCAGCAGCTTTTCCGGGACCTTCCGGGGCAATCAGCCCCAGCATTTT.

CDR3 nucleotides: TGCGCCAGCAGTGAATTAAAGGGGGGCACAGATACGCAGTATTTT. It specifies CASSELKGGTDTQYF. The chain recombines TRBV10-2 with TRBJ2-3; a possible D gene is TRBD1 (6 bases). The V end was cut by 3 bases, the J end by 1 base, with 11 bases between. Germline V gene sequence: CDR1 WSHSY, CDR2 SAAADI. This CDR3 comprises 15 residues.

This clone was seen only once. The CDR3 DNA reads as TGTGCCAGCAGTGGGGCTAGCGGGTACCAAGAGACCCAGTACTTC. Translation: CASSGASGYQETQYF. J is TRBJ2-5 and V is TRBV2, with 8 nucleotides matching TRBD2. V was clipped by 4 bases and J by 0 bases; unmatched bases: 4. The CDR3 extends over 15 amino acids. Per the germline V gene, CDR1 is SNHLY and CDR2 is FYNNEI.

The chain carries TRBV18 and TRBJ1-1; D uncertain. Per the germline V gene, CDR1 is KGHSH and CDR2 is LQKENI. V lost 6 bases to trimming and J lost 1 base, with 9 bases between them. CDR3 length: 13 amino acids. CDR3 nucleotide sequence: TGTGCCAGCTCCCCGTCATCGAACACTGAAGCTTTCTTT. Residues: CASSPSSNTEAFF.